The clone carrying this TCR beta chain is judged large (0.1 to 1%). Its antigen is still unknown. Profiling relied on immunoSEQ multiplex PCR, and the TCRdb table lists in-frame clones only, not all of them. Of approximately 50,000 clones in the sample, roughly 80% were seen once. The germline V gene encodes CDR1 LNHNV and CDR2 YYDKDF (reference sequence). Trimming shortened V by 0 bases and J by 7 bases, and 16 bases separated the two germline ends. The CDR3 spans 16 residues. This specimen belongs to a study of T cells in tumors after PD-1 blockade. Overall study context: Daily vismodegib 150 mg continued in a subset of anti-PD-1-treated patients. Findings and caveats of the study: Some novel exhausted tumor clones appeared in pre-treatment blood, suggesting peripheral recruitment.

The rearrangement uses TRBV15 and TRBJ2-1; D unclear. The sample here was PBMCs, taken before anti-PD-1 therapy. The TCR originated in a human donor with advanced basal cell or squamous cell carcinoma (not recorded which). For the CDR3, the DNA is TGTGCCACCAGCAGAGAGTTACCGGCTGCAGTGAATGAGCAGTTCTTC. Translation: CATSRELPAAVNEQFF.